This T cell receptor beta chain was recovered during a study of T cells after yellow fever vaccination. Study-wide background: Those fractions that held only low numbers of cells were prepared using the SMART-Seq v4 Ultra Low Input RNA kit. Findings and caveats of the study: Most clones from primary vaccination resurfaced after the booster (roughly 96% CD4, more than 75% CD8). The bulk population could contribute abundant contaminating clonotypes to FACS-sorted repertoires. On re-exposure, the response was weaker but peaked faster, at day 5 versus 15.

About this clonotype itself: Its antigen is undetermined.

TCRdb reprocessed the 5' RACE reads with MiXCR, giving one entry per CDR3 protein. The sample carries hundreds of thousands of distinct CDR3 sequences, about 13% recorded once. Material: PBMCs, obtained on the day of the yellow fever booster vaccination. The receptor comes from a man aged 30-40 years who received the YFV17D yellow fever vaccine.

CDR3 region: CASSSGPRTYGYTF. CDR3 nucleotides: TGTGCCAGCAGCAGCGGACCCCGGACCTATGGCTACACCTTC. The chain carries TRBV21-1 and TRBJ1-2; the tabulated D call, TRBD1, remains unverified against the DNA. TRBV21-1 is labeled a pseudogene. This CDR3 region has 14 residues.